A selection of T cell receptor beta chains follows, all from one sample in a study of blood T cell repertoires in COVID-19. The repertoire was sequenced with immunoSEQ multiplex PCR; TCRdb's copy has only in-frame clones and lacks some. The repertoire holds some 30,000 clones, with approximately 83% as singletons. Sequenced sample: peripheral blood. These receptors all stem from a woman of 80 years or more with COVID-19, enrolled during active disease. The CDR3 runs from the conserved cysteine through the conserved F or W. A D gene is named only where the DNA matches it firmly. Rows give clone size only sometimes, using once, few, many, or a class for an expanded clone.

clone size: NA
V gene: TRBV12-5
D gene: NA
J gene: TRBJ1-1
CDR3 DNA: TGTGCTAGTGGTTTGCCCTGGGCAGGGCGCACTGAAGCTTTCTTT
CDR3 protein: CASGLPWAGRTEAFF

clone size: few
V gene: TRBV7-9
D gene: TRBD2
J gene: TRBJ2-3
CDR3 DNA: TGTGCCAGCAGCTTAGACGCTAGCGGGAAAAGCACAGATACGCAGTATTTT
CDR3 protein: CASSLDASGKSTDTQYF

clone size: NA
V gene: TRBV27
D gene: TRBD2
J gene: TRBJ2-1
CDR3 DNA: TGTGCCAGCAGTTCCGGTGTGTGGGCGGCGGGGGGCCACAATGAGCAGTTCTTC
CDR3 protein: CASSSGVWAAGGHNEQFF

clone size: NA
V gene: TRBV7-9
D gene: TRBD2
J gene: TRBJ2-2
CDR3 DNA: TGTGCCAGCGGAAGACTAGCGGGGGCGTCCGGGGAGCTGTTTTTT
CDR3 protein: CASGRLAGASGELFF

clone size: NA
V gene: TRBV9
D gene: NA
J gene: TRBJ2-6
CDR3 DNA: TGTGCCAGCAGCGTAGCTTGGAGTATGAACTCTGGGGCCAACGTCCTGACTTTC
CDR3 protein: CASSVAWSMNSGANVLTF

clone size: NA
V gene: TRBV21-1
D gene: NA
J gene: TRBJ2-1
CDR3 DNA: TGTGCCAGCAGCAAAGCCCAGCGGGGGGTTAGTGAGCAGTTCTTC
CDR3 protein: CASSKAQRGVSEQFF

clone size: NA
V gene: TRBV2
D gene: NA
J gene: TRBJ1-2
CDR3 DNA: TGTGCCAGCAGTGAACAGGGTAGAGTCAACTATGGCTACACCTTC
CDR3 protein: CASSEQGRVNYGYTF

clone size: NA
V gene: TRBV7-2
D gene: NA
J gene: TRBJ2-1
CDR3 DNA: TGTGCCAGCAGCTTAGACAGCTATGAGCAGTTCTTC
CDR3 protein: CASSLDSYEQFF

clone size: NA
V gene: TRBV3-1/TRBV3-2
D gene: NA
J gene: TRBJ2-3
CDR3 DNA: TGTGCCAGCAGCCAAGCGGGGGGCCGCACAGATACGCAGTATTTT
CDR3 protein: CASSQAGGRTDTQYF

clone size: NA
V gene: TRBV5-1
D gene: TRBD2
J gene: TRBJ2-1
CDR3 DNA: TGCGCCAGCAGCCCTGGACTAGCGGGGGGCCGGGGAAATGAGCAGTTCTTC
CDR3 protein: CASSPGLAGGRGNEQFF

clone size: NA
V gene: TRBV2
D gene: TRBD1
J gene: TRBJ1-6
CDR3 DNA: TGTGCCAGCAGTGGAGGGGGACAGGGTGGCTCACCCCTCCACTTT
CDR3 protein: CASSGGGQGGSPLHF

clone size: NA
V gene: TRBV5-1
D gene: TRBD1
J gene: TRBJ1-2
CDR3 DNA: TGCGCCAGCAGCTTGCAGGGGGCTAGCTATGGCTACACCTTC
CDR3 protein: CASSLQGASYGYTF

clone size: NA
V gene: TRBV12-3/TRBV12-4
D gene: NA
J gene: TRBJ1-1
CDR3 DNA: TGTGCCAGCACCCAGCGTAATGAAGCTTTCTTT
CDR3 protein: CASTQRNEAFF

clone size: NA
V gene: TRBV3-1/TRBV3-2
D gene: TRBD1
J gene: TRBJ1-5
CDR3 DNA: TGTGCCAGCAGCCAAGGGACAGGGAGCCAGCCCCAGCATTTT
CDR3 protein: CASSQGTGSQPQHF

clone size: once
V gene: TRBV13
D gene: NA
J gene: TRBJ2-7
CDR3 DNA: TGTGCCAGCAGCTCCAAAGGACACAGGAGCTCCTACGAGCAGTACTTC
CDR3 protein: CASSSKGHRSSYEQYF

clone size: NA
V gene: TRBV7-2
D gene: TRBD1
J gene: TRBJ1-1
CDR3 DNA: TGTGCCAGCAGCATTTACAGGGGGAACACTGAAGCTTTCTTT
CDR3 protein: CASSIYRGNTEAFF

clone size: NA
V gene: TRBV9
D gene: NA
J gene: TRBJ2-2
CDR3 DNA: TGTGCCAGCAGCGTAGACTCAACCTCCTTAACGAACACCGGGGAGCTGTTTTTT
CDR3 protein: CASSVDSTSLTNTGELFF

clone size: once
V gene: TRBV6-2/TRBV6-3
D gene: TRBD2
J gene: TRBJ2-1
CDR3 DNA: TGTGCCAGCAGCCCTTCTGCGGGGGTGACTTACAATGAGCAGTTCTTC
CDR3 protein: CASSPSAGVTYNEQFF

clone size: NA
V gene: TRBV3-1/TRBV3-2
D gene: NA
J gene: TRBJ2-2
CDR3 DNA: TGTGCCAGCAGCCACCGGACAAACACCGGGGAGCTGTTTTTT
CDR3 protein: CASSHRTNTGELFF

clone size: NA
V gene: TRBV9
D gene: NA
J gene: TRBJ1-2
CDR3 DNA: TGTGCCAGCAGAGGGGATGGCTACACCTTC
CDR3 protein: CASRGDGYTF

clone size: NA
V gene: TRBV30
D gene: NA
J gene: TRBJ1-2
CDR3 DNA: TGTGCCTGGAGTGTGAGGAACAACTATGGCTACACCTTC
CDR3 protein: CAWSVRNNYGYTF

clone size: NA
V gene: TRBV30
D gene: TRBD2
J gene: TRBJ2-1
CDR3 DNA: TGTGCCTGGACCCGTCTTTCTAGCGGGAGGGAGCAGTTCTTC
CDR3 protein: CAWTRLSSGREQFF

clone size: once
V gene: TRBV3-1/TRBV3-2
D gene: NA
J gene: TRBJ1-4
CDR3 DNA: TGTGCCAGCAGCCAAGGACAGCTCAATGAAAAACTGTTTTTT
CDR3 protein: CASSQGQLNEKLFF

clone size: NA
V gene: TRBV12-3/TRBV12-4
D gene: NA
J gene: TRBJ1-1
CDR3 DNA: TGTGCCAGCAGTACGGTTACTGAAGCTTTCTTT
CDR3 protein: CASSTVTEAFF

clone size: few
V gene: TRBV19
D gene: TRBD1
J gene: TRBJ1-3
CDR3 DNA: TGTGCCAGTATTGGGACAGGGTTCGAAAACACCATATATTTT
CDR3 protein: CASIGTGFENTIYF